Shown below are 26 T cell receptor beta chains from a single sample sequenced in a study of blood T cell repertoires in COVID-19. Method: immunoSEQ multiplex PCR; TCRdb's copy keeps in-frame clones and lacks some. The repertoire has around 230,000 clones, over 75% of them found once; the top ten carry about 8%. Sequencing was carried out using peripheral blood. The source of these receptors is a woman older than 75 with acute or convalescent COVID-19.

The J gene is TRBJ2-5, the V gene TRBV18, with D possibly being TRBD1 (7 bases). V was cut by 2 bases and J by 1 base, with 11 bases left in between. Germline lookup yields CDR1 KGHSH and CDR2 LQKENI. This CDR3 region has 15 residues. Written as DNA, the CDR3 is TGTGCCAGCTCACCAGCGGGACAGACCCAAGAGACCCAGTACTTC. It specifies CASSPAGQTQETQYF.

This clone occurred once. The J gene is TRBJ2-1, the V gene TRBV18, with 10 positions matching TRBD2. The CDR3 contains 15 residues. Losses at the gene ends were 2 bases for V and 7 bases for J; bases not matched to a gene: 5. Germline values: CDR1 KGHSH, CDR2 LQKENI. Here the CDR3 reads CASSPSGGAVNEQFF. The CDR3 DNA follows: TGTGCCAGCTCACCAAGCGGGGGGGCCGTTAATGAGCAGTTCTTC.

About this clone: At one end, the junction sequence differs from germline, possibly due to a read error. The V gene is TRBV7-6, the J gene TRBJ1-1; D is uncertain. CDR1 is SGHVS and CDR2 is FNYEAQ in the germline V gene. The CDR3 runs 11 residues. For the CDR3, the DNA is TGTGCCAGCAGCTTGATCACTAAAGCTTTCTTT. The encoded protein is CASSLITKAFF.

The V call is TRBV5-1, the J call TRBJ1-1; 11 bases fit TRBD1. Germline V lookup: CDR1 SGHRS, CDR2 YFSETQ. The CDR3 has 14 amino acids. The V and J ends lost 4 bases and 5 bases, in that order; junction bases with no gene match: 4. Written as DNA, the CDR3 is TGCGCCAGCAGCCGGACAGGGGGCACGACTGAAGCTTTCTTT. Residues: CASSRTGGTTEAFF. Full variable domain (remainder filled in from reference TRBV5-1 and TRBJ1-1): KAGVTQTPRYLIKTRGQQVTLSCSPISGHRSVSWYQQTPGQGLQFLFEYFSETQRNKGNFPGRFSGRQFSNSRSEMNVSTLELGDSALYLCASSRTGGTTEAFFGQGTRLTVV.

V usage is TRBV6-5 and J usage is TRBJ1-2; 7 bases map to TRBD1. V dropped 6 bases and J dropped 2; count of bases not matched to a gene: 3. The CDR3 is made up of 13 amino acids. The V gene's germline CDR1 is MNHEY and CDR2 SVGAGI. The CDR3 loop is CASRLDRNYGYTF. DNA for the CDR3: TGTGCCAGCAGACTGGACAGGAACTATGGCTACACCTTC.

The chain is built from TRBV2 and TRBJ2-1, with 8 nucleotides matching TRBD1. V was pared by 6 bases and J by 2 bases, with 6 bases of the junction left unmatched. The CDR3 runs 15 residues. Germline CDR1 SNHLY, CDR2 FYNNEI. The CDR3 loop reads CASSPDRGAYNEQFF. Here the CDR3 DNA reads TGTGCCAGCAGCCCCGACAGGGGAGCCTACAATGAGCAGTTCTTC.

The rearrangement joins TRBV24-1 to TRBJ2-7; TRBD1 matches at 10 bases. The trim removed 8 bases at V and 1 base at J, leaving 7 bases unmatched. Germline CDR1 reads KGHDR; CDR2 reads SFDVKD. This CDR3 region has 15 residues. In DNA, the CDR3 is TGTGCCACCACACCGGGACAGGGGTCGTCCTACGAGCAGTACTTC. This encodes CATTPGQGSSYEQYF.

The rearrangement joins TRBV12-5 to TRBJ1-5; D may be TRBD1 (6 bases). The CDR3 totals 13 residues. The V and J ends lost 9 bases and 3 bases respectively, with 12 bases between them. Germline CDR1 is LGHNT and CDR2 is FRNRAP. CDR3 nucleotides: TGTGCTAGCGCACAGGGAATCAATCAGCCCCAGCATTTT. Its translation is CASAQGINQPQHF.

The rearrangement uses TRBV2 and TRBJ1-2, with D hard to call. The CDR3 covers 14 residues. Trimming pared 6 bases from V and 4 bases from J, leaving 15 bases between. Germline values: CDR1 SNHLY, CDR2 FYNNEI. The CDR3 coding sequence is TGTGCCAGCAGGCAGCAAGCCGGCGGCTATGGCTACACCTTC. It yields the protein CASRQQAGGYGYTF.

The chain has TRBV3-1 (or the pseudogene TRBV3-2) and TRBJ1-2, with 12 bases aligning to TRBD1. The germline V gene encodes CDR1 LGHDT and CDR2 YNNKEL (reference sequence). The CDR3 consists of 15 residues. The ends lost 4 bases at V and 8 bases at J; junction bases unmatched: 8. The CDR3 DNA reads TGTGCCAGCAGCCCCACCGGGACAGGGGGCAGGGGCTACACCTTC. This encodes CASSPTGTGGRGYTF.

This clone was counted once. J is TRBJ2-5 and V is TRBV18; 9 bases align to TRBD2. Per the germline V gene, CDR1 is KGHSH and CDR2 is LQKENI. The CDR3 covers 15 residues. J gave up 2 bases and V 5 bases, and 6 bases lay outside the gene matches. CDR3 amino acids: CASSRSGGQQETQYF. The CDR3 DNA sequence: TGTGCCAGCTCAAGGAGCGGGGGGCAACAAGAGACCCAGTACTTC.

This clone occurred once. J is TRBJ2-2 and V is TRBV5-1; D perhaps matches TRBD2 (5 bases). Trimming pared 5 bases from V and 5 bases from J, leaving 13 bases between. Germline values: CDR1 SGHRS, CDR2 YFSETQ. The CDR3 consists of 14 residues. Here the CDR3 reads CASSSPSGTGELFF. The CDR3 DNA reads as TGCGCCAGCAGTTCCCCCTCGGGGACCGGGGAGCTGTTTTTT.

The chain couples TRBV19 to TRBJ1-2; D perhaps matches TRBD1 (6 bases). CDR1 LNHDA and CDR2 SQIVND come from the germline V gene (reference sequence). Trimming removed 6 bases from V and 5 bases from J, with 13 bases in between. CDR3 length: 13 amino acids. The CDR3 DNA follows: TGTGCCAGTAGCGACGGACAGAAATATGGCTACACCTTC. It codes for CASSDGQKYGYTF.

V and J are TRBV11-2 and TRBJ1-1; D is perhaps TRBD1 (5 bases). V shed 5 bases and J shed 5 bases, with 21 bases lying between them. The CDR3 consists of 16 residues. CDR1 is SGHAT and CDR2 is FQNNGV in the germline V gene. This CDR3 is CASSARLLGRGTEAFF. The CDR3 DNA reads TGTGCCAGCAGCGCCCGCCTTTTGGGGCGGGGGACTGAAGCTTTCTTT.

The rearrangement uses TRBV2 and TRBJ1-5; TRBD1 matches at 8 bases. The junction had 6 bases not matched to a gene; V was cut back by 4 bases and J by 7 bases. The germline V gene has CDR1 SNHLY and CDR2 FYNNEI. This CDR3 has 14 residues. CDR3 residues: CASSGRDRYQPQHF. CDR3 nucleotide sequence: TGTGCCAGCAGTGGGCGGGACAGGTACCAGCCCCAGCATTTT.

Comments on this clone: Within the sample, other DNA sequences also encode this same CDR3. The V gene is TRBV5-1, the J gene TRBJ1-2, with D possibly TRBD1 on 6 matching bases. The CDR3 extends over 13 amino acids. CDR1 is SGHRS, CDR2 YFSETQ, per germline. The ends were cut back, 5 bases at V and 3 bases at J, with 11 bases in the middle. The CDR3 here is CASSLGGDYGYTF. CDR3 coding DNA: TGCGCCAGCAGTCTAGGGGGGGACTATGGCTACACCTTC.

The chain joins TRBV5-4 to TRBJ1-1; D may be TRBD1 (6 bases). The CDR3 length is 16 residues. Trimming left V 4 bases short and J 3 bases short, with 19 bases between. CDR1 SGHNT and CDR2 YYREEE come from the germline V gene (reference sequence). This CDR3 is CASSPGVTGGHTEAFF. CDR3 nucleotides: TGTGCCAGCAGCCCAGGGGTGACGGGGGGCCACACTGAAGCTTTCTTT.

Only a few counts were recorded for this clone. The chain couples TRBV3-1 (or the pseudogene TRBV3-2) to TRBJ1-1, with 9 bases fitting TRBD1. This CDR3 region has 16 residues. The V and J ends lost 2 bases and 4 bases, in that order; junction bases with no gene match: 8. CDR1 and CDR2 from the germline V gene are LGHDT and YNNKEL (reference sequence). CDR3 protein: CASSQLTGQGGTEAFF. The CDR3 bases are TGTGCCAGCAGCCAATTGACGGGACAGGGTGGCACTGAAGCTTTCTTT.

The rearrangement links TRBV19 to TRBJ1-1; 8 bases match TRBD1. CDR1 is LNHDA and CDR2 is SQIVND in the germline V gene (reference sequence). J was trimmed by 0 bases and V by 2 bases; bases with no gene match: 5. The CDR3 is made up of 16 amino acids. The CDR3 region is CASSISGRGLNTEAFF. The CDR3 bases are TGTGCCAGTAGTATAAGTGGCAGGGGGCTGAACACTGAAGCTTTCTTT.

The V gene is TRBV28, the J gene TRBJ1-4; D is uncertain. Germline CDR1 reads MDHEN; CDR2 reads SYDVKM. There are 11 residues in the CDR3. V was pared by 7 bases and J by 5 bases, with 5 bases between. DNA for the CDR3: TGTGCCAGCACCACAAATGAAAAACTGTTTTTT. This encodes CASTTNEKLFF.

V and J are TRBV25-1 and TRBJ2-7; a possible D gene is TRBD2 (6 bases). Trimming left V 2 bases short and J 7 bases short, with 18 bases between. Germline V lookup: CDR1 MGHDK, CDR2 SYGVNS. The CDR3 loop spans 15 amino acids. The CDR3 bases are TGTGCCAGCAGTGAAAATAGCGGTTCCTTGGGGGAGCAGTACTTC. This encodes CASSENSGSLGEQYF.

The gene calls are TRBV15 and TRBJ1-4, with D possibly TRBD1 on 5 matching bases. CDR1 LNHNV and CDR2 YYDKDF come from the germline V gene (reference sequence). With 6 bases removed from V and 3 bases from J, the gap between germline ends came to 14 bases. The CDR3 is made up of 15 amino acids. CDR3 DNA: TGTGCCACCAGTCCTCTGGGGCAAGCTAATGAAAAACTGTTTTTT. Protein sequence: CATSPLGQANEKLFF.

This chain's CDR3 is CASSWVGQGKNIQYF. Written as DNA, the CDR3 is TGTGCCAGCAGTTGGGTAGGACAGGGAAAAAACATTCAGTACTTC. The chain uses TRBV5-6 and TRBJ2-4; 8 bases map to TRBD1. The germline V gene encodes CDR1 SGHDT and CDR2 YYEEEE. Germline trimming cut 5 bases from V and 4 bases from J; bases unmatched to any gene: 8. The CDR3 contains 15 residues.

The V call is TRBV3-1 (or the pseudogene TRBV3-2), the J call TRBJ1-2; D unclear. Germline V gene data show CDR1 as LGHDT and CDR2 as YNNKEL (reference sequence). This CDR3 region has 15 residues. Trimming took 4 bases from V and 8 from J, leaving 20 bases between them. CDR3 in DNA: TGTGCCAGCAGCCCAACTGTAAACCCCAGGCAAGGCTACACCTTC. This sequence encodes CASSPTVNPRQGYTF.

In this sample, this clone turned up once. The rearrangement uses TRBV19 and TRBJ1-2; perhaps TRBD1 as D (6 bases). The V end lost 5 bases, the J end lost 2 bases, and 12 bases lay between the germline ends. Germline V CDR1 and CDR2: LNHDA, SQIVND (reference sequence). The CDR3 contains 14 residues. In nucleotides, the CDR3 is TGTGCCAGTAGTCTTGGACAGTCGAACTATGGCTACACCTTC. Protein product: CASSLGQSNYGYTF. The entire variable domain, with the rest obtained from reference TRBV19 and TRBJ1-2, is as follows: DGGITQSPKYLFRKEGQNVTLSCEQNLNHDAMYWYRQDPGQGLRLIYYSQIVNDFQKGDIAEGYSVSREKKESFPLTVTSAQKNPTAFYLCASSLGQSNYGYTFGSGTRLTVV.

This clone was observed a handful of times. The gene calls are TRBV6-5 and TRBJ2-7, with D unresolved. Between the trimmed V and J ends, which lost 0 bases and 5 bases, there was a span of 8 bases. Per germline, CDR1 MNHEY and CDR2 SVGAGI. The CDR3 loop spans 13 amino acids. This CDR3 is CASSYSPINEQYF. CDR3 DNA: TGTGCCAGCAGTTACTCGCCTATTAACGAGCAGTACTTC.